This TCR beta chain is from a study of blood T cell repertoires in COVID-19 (TCRdb year 2020). With respect to the entire study: The collaborator samples originated in the United States, Italy and Spain and spanned the acute and convalescent phases of COVID-19. Deeply sampled blood TCRbeta repertoires from subjects exposed to, actively infected with, or recovered from COVID-19 were included in the dataset. A de-identified subject ID, COVID-19 status, age in years and sex were almost always included in the sample metadata. The material from the prospective study consisted of cDNA or gDNA derived from T cells, B-cell-depleted T cells, or PBMCs. The repertoires were released in a freely available public database meant as a resource for research on the immune response to SARS-CoV-2. HLA class I and class II types, where available, came from metadata supplied by the sample provider rather than from assay-based typing. Samples came from the ongoing ImmuneRACE study (first 160 participants) plus 1,254 subjects from 6 global collaborators. General findings and caveats noted by the study authors: The amount of clinical and demographic metadata varied by source and participant and was provided uncurated.

As to this clone: The antigen this receptor binds is unknown. The sample holds no much larger clone one base away, and base qualities are not on file.

Collaborating institutions collected whole blood in K2EDTA tubes following their own protocols. For TCRbeta analysis, collaborators shipped samples as frozen whole blood, isolated PBMCs, or DNA extracted from either of those sample types. The CDR3, from cysteine to phenylalanine, totals 19 residues. The DNA shown is the 57-base CDR3, in frame from base 1. The immunoSEQ Assay, a bias-controlled multiplex PCR, was used to amplify TCRbeta CDR3 regions from genomic DNA. Turning to the authors' computational methods: Nucleated cell counts per sample were estimated from amplification of reference gene primers within the assay. To quantify the absolute abundance of each unique TCRbeta CDR3 rearrangement, sequence reads were collapsed and filtered. For each sample, productive Simpson clonality was calculated by taking the square root of Simpson's diversity index across productive rearrangements. TCRdb took over this immuneACCESS table, retaining in-frame rearrangements with V and J assigned. Such tables are incomplete; in checked studies, under half of the missing clones stem from an unresolved V gene, and the remainder is unexplained. The V and J calls and clone size are taken from that table; D and trimming were inferred from the DNA. This sample has roughly 81,000 clones in its table, and roughly four fifths of those were observed once. The top ten clonotypes cover about 10% of the sample.

The receptor comes from a man in his sixties with acute or convalescent COVID-19. This receptor chain uses TRBV21-1 and TRBJ2-6; the tabulated D call, TRBD1, remains unverified against the DNA. TRBV21-1 is a known pseudogene. The sequenced sample consisted of peripheral blood. The CDR3 corresponds to CASSNDPGLGTSGANVLTF. The DNA is as follows: TGTGCCAGCAGCAACGACCCAGGTCTGGGCACCTCTGGGGCCAACGTCCTGACTTTC.